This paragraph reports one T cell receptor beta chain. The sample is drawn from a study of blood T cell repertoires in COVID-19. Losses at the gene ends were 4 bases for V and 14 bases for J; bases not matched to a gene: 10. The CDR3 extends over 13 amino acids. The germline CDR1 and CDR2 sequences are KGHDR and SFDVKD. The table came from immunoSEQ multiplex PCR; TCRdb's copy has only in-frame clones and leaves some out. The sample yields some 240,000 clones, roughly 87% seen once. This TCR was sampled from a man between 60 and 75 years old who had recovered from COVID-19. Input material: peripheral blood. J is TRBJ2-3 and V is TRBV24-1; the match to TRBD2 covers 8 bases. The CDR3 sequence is CATSDYGLASRYF. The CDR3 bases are TGTGCCACCAGTGACTATGGACTAGCTTCCCGGTATTTT.